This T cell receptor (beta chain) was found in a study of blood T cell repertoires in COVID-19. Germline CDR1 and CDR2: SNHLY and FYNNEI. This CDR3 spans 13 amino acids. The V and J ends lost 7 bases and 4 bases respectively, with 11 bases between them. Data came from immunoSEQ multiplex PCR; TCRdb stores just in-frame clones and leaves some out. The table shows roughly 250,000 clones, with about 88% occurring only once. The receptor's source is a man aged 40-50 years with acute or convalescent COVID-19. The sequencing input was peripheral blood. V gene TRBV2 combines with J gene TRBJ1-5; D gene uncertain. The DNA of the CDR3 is TGTGCCAGCAAGGTGGAGTATAATCAGCCCCAGCATTTT. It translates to CASKVEYNQPQHF.